The 23 T cell receptor beta chains listed next were all sequenced from one sample in a study of OX40 agonist ivuxolimab in advanced cancers. This table comes from immunoSEQ multiplex PCR, and its TCRdb copy is limited to in-frame clones, with some not included. The sample holds about 79,000 clones, about nine tenths seen once. This specimen was CD4+ or CD8+ T cells sorted from blood, taken in a trial of the OX40 agonist ivuxolimab. The receptors originated from an adult with an advanced solid tumor such as melanoma, head and neck, liver or kidney cancer.

The chain carries TRBV5-1 and TRBJ2-2; 9 bases match TRBD2. Germline CDR1 is SGHRS and CDR2 is YFSETQ. The CDR3 spans 16 residues. J was trimmed by 7 bases and V by 1 base; bases with no gene match: 8. The CDR3 coding sequence is TGCGCCAGCAGCTTGCTTAGCGGGAGACAAAACGGGGAGCTGTTTTTT. This translates into CASSLLSGRQNGELFF.

This clone has only one observation. This rearrangement joins TRBV7-9 to TRBJ2-7; 7 positions match TRBD1. V lost 5 bases and J lost 0; bases outside the gene matches: 10. This CDR3 comprises 16 residues. CDR1 is SEHNR and CDR2 is FQNEAQ in the germline V gene (reference sequence). CDR3 nucleotides: TGTGCCAGCAGCGGGCGTAGGGGGCGGAGCTCCTACGAGCAGTACTTC. Amino acid sequence: CASSGRRGRSSYEQYF. Complete variable domain (other parts from reference TRBV7-9 and TRBJ2-7): DTGVSQNPRHKITKRGQNVTFRCDPISEHNRLYWYRQTLGQGPEFLTYFQNEAQLEKSRLLSDRFSAERPKGSFSTLEIQRTEQGDSAMYLCASSGRRGRSSYEQYFGPGTRLTVT.

The rearrangement joins TRBV29-1 to TRBJ1-1, with a weak D call TRBD1 (6 bases). The V end was cut by 4 bases, the J end by 6 bases, with 12 bases between. The CDR3 length is 12 residues. Germline loops: CDR1 SQVTM, CDR2 ANQGSEA. The CDR3 DNA reads TGCAGCGTTGGAACAGGGATGTCTGAAGCTTTCTTT. Its protein product is CSVGTGMSEAFF.

This sequence joins TRBV15 and TRBJ2-5; possibly TRBD1 for D (6 bases). The CDR3 contains 15 residues. V lost 0 bases and J 0 bases, leaving 8 bases between the germline ends. Germline V gene data show CDR1 as LNHNV and CDR2 as YYDKDF (reference sequence). The CDR3, as DNA: TGTGCCACCAGCAGAGATAAGGGGGACCAAGAGACCCAGTACTTC. Translation: CATSRDKGDQETQYF.

The chain couples TRBV19 to TRBJ2-2, with TRBD1 identical over 9 bases. CDR1 LNHDA and CDR2 SQIVND come from the germline V gene (reference sequence). The junction had 3 bases not matched to a gene; V was cut back by 3 bases and J by 7 bases. There are 14 residues in the CDR3. For the CDR3, the DNA is TGTGCCAGTAGTATCCCGACAGGGGGCGGGGAGCTGTTTTTT. This codes for CASSIPTGGGELFF.

This clone was seen a single time. The chain is built from TRBV19 and TRBJ2-7, with 9 bases fitting TRBD1. Per the germline V gene, CDR1 is LNHDA and CDR2 is SQIVND (reference sequence). CDR3 length: 16 residues. Trimming took 5 bases from V and 2 from J; bases not matched to a gene: 10. The CDR3 reads CASSAQPGTGTYEQYF. The CDR3 DNA is TGTGCCAGTAGTGCTCAGCCGGGGACAGGGACCTACGAGCAGTACTTC. Filled out from reference TRBV19 and TRBJ2-7, the complete variable domain reads DGGITQSPKYLFRKEGQNVTLSCEQNLNHDAMYWYRQDPGQGLRLIYYSQIVNDFQKGDIAEGYSVSREKKESFPLTVTSAQKNPTAFYLCASSAQPGTGTYEQYFGPGTRLTVT.

The J gene is TRBJ2-3, the V gene TRBV7-2, with 8 bases matching TRBD2. V trimming: 1 base; J trimming: 0 bases; junction bases outside the gene matches: 9. This CDR3 has 18 residues. Germline CDR1 reads SGHTA; CDR2 reads FQGNSA. The CDR3 region is CASSLGPTSGGSTDTQYF. As DNA, the CDR3 is TGTGCCAGCAGCTTAGGCCCTACTAGCGGAGGGAGCACAGATACGCAGTATTTT.

This clone was seen once. This rearrangement joins TRBV18 to TRBJ1-4, with TRBD1 identical over 8 bases. The V gene end was trimmed by 1 base and the J gene end by 0 bases; junction bases not matched to a gene: 4. The CDR3 has 17 amino acids. The germline V gene has CDR1 KGHSH and CDR2 LQKENI. Here the CDR3 reads CASSPRQGTATNEKLFF. In nucleotides, the CDR3 is TGTGCCAGCTCACCACGACAGGGGACAGCAACTAATGAAAAACTGTTTTTT.

V gene TRBV5-1 combines with J gene TRBJ1-2, with a tentative D call TRBD1 (5 bases). V shed 6 bases and J shed 4 bases, with 13 bases lying between them. The germline gives CDR1 SGHRS, CDR2 YFSETQ. The CDR3 covers 13 residues. The CDR3, as DNA: TGCGCCAGCACGGATGCGGGGCTCTATGGCTACACCTTC. It specifies CASTDAGLYGYTF.

The rearrangement links TRBV9 to TRBJ1-3; 9 bases map to TRBD1. Germline values: CDR1 SGDLS, CDR2 YYNGEE. Losses at the gene ends were 3 bases for V and 3 bases for J; bases not matched to a gene: 7. The CDR3 extends over 16 amino acids. CDR3 nucleotide sequence: TGTGCCAGCAGCGGTACAGGGGGCGCAGTTGGAAACACCATATATTTT. Translation gives CASSGTGGAVGNTIYF.

A single count supports this clone. The chain links TRBV5-4 to TRBJ2-7, with 9 bases fitting TRBD2. Germline V CDR1 and CDR2: SGHNT, YYREEE (reference sequence). The V and J ends lost 3 bases and 5 bases, in that order; junction bases with no gene match: 18. The CDR3 spans 18 residues. CDR3 bases: TGTGCCAGCAGCTCACGTTTCGGGGAGGTAGCGGGAGTTAACGAGCAGTACTTC. Protein product: CASSSRFGEVAGVNEQYF.

V is TRBV7-2 and J is TRBJ1-1; the D is unclear. The V end was cut by 1 base, the J end by 3 bases, with 9 bases between. This CDR3 comprises 14 residues. Germline CDR1 SGHTA, CDR2 FQGNSA. The CDR3 spells CASSLVGWDTEAFF. CDR3 nucleotide sequence: TGTGCCAGCAGCTTAGTAGGGTGGGACACTGAAGCTTTCTTT. Based on the CDR3 plus reference TRBV7-2 and TRBJ1-1, the full variable domain is GAGVSQSPSNKVTEKGKDVELRCDPISGHTALYWYRQSLGQGLEFLIYFQGNSAPDKSGLPSDRFSAERTGGSVSTLTIQRTQQEDSAVYLCASSLVGWDTEAFFGQGTRLTVV.

This chain uses TRBV10-1 with TRBJ1-5; D not certain. The V end was cut by 7 bases, the J end by 9 bases, with 10 bases between. Germline V gives CDR1 WNHNN, CDR2 SYGVQD (reference sequence). The CDR3 has 11 residues. CDR3 residues: CASISPGPQHF. CDR3 nucleotides: TGCGCCAGCATCTCACCTGGGCCCCAGCATTTT.

The chain carries TRBV19 and TRBJ2-1, with D uncertain. CDR1 is LNHDA, CDR2 SQIVND, per germline (reference sequence). Trimming shortened V by 5 bases and J by 2 bases, and 4 bases separated the two germline ends. The CDR3 totals 12 residues. The CDR3 loop is CASSQPYNEQFF. The CDR3 DNA follows: TGTGCCAGTAGTCAACCCTACAATGAGCAGTTCTTC.

V and J are TRBV5-4 and TRBJ2-3; 9 positions agree with TRBD2. Germline V gives CDR1 SGHNT, CDR2 YYREEE (reference sequence). The CDR3 is made up of 16 amino acids. Unmatched junction bases numbered 5, after V lost 3 bases and J lost 0 bases. Written as DNA, the CDR3 is TGTGCCAGCAGCTGGGGTCTAGCGGGAAGCACAGATACGCAGTATTTT. Its protein product is CASSWGLAGSTDTQYF.

This clone was detected only once. The chain carries TRBV11-3 and TRBJ1-1; no firm D call. V lost 7 bases and J lost 3, with 12 bases in between. This CDR3 is 13 amino acids long. The germline gives CDR1 SGHNT, CDR2 YENEEA. CDR3 loop: CASTWEQYTEAFF. In nucleotides, the CDR3 is TGTGCCAGCACCTGGGAACAGTACACTGAAGCTTTCTTT.

The chain is built from TRBV7-6 and TRBJ1-1, with 8 bases lining up with TRBD1. The V gene end was trimmed by 5 bases and the J gene end by 0 bases; junction bases not matched to a gene: 2. CDR1 and CDR2 (germline): SGHVS, FNYEAQ. This CDR3 has 14 amino acids. Here the CDR3 reads CASSPGQVNTEAFF. In DNA, the CDR3 is TGTGCCAGCAGCCCGGGACAGGTGAACACTGAAGCTTTCTTT.

The V call is TRBV7-8, the J call TRBJ1-1, with D uncertain. V shed 1 base and J shed 4 bases, with 13 bases lying between them. This CDR3 comprises 15 residues. Germline V gives CDR1 SGHVS, CDR2 FQNEAQ. The CDR3 sequence is CASSLVEGISTEAFF. Written as DNA, the CDR3 is TGTGCCAGCAGCTTAGTGGAGGGAATAAGCACTGAAGCTTTCTTT.

J is TRBJ1-3 and V is TRBV5-6; perhaps TRBD1 as D (5 bases). Trimming took off 2 bases at V and 0 bases at J, with 18 bases between the two ends. There are 18 residues in the CDR3. The V gene's germline CDR1 is SGHDT and CDR2 YYEEEE. The CDR3 spells CASSFLGLTYSSGNTIYF. CDR3 in DNA: TGTGCCAGCAGCTTCTTGGGACTGACCTATTCCTCTGGAAACACCATATATTTT.

This clone was counted a single time. The chain uses TRBV30 and TRBJ2-2; tentative D call: TRBD2 (6 bases). CDR1 and CDR2 from the germline V gene are GTSNPN and SVGIG (reference sequence). The germline V and J ends were trimmed by 3 bases and 7 bases, with 9 bases remaining between them. The CDR3 runs to 12 residues. The CDR3: CAWSGEVGELFF. CDR3 bases: TGTGCCTGGAGCGGGGAGGTCGGGGAGCTGTTTTTT. Full variable domain (missing parts from reference TRBV30 and TRBJ2-2): SQTIHQWPATLVQPVGSPLSLECTVEGTSNPNLYWYRQAAGRGLQLLFYSVGIGQISSEVPQNLSASRPQDRQFILSSKKLLLSDSGFYLCAWSGEVGELFFGEGSRLTVL.

The rearrangement uses TRBV6-1 and TRBJ1-6; D is unresolved. Trimming left V 1 base short and J 8 bases short, with 12 bases between. The CDR3 runs 15 residues. In germline, CDR1 is MNHNS, CDR2 SASEGT. DNA of the CDR3: TGTGCCAGCAGTGAAGATTGGCAGAGGGATTCACCCCTCCACTTT. Translated, it gives CASSEDWQRDSPLHF.

The CDR3 sequence is CASSPYPLAGANTGELFF. CDR3 nucleotide sequence: TGTGCCAGCAGCCCCTACCCCCTAGCGGGAGCGAACACCGGGGAGCTGTTTTTT. The chain combines TRBV7-3 with TRBJ2-2, with TRBD2 matching 10 bases. Germline CDR1 reads SGHTA; CDR2 reads FQGTGA. CDR3 length: 18 residues. V trimming: 5 bases; J trimming: 0 bases; junction bases outside the gene matches: 9. Looking up the rest from reference TRBV7-3 and TRBJ2-2 gives the full variable domain: GAGVSQTPSNKVTEKGKYVELRCDPISGHTALYWYRQSLGQGPEFLIYFQGTGAADDSGLPNDRFFAVRPEGSVSTLKIQRTERGDSAVYLCASSPYPLAGANTGELFFGEGSRLTVL.

V and J are TRBV5-1 and TRBJ2-1, with D perhaps matching TRBD2 (5 bases). V was trimmed by 4 bases and J by 8 bases, leaving 16 bases between them. Germline-derived CDR1 and CDR2 are SGHRS and YFSETQ. The CDR3 contains 14 residues. This chain's CDR3 is CASSPASPADEQFF. The CDR3 DNA is TGCGCCAGCAGCCCCGCTAGCCCGGCGGATGAGCAGTTCTTC.